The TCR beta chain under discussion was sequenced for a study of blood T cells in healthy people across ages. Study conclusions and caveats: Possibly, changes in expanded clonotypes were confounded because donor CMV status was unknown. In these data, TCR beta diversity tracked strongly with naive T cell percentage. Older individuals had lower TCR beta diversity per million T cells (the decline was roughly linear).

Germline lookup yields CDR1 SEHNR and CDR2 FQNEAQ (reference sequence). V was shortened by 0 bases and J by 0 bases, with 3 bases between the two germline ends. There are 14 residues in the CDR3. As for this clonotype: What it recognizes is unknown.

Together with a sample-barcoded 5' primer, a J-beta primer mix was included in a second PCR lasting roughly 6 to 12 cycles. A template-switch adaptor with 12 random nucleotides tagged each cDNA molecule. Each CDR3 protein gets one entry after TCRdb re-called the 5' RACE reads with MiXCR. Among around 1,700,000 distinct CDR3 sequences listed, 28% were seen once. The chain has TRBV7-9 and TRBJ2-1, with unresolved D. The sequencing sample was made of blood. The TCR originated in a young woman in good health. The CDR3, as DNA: TGTGCCAGCAGCTTAGCCCACTCCTACAATGAGCAGTTCTTC. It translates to CASSLAHSYNEQFF.